This T cell receptor (beta chain) appears in the sequencing data of a study of shared clonotypes between healthy human individuals. Findings and limits, study-wide: Naive subsets typically showed greater estimated richness than memory subsets.

The V and J ends lost 6 bases and 8 bases respectively, with 13 bases between them. CDR1 is MDHEN and CDR2 is SYDVKM in the germline V gene. The CDR3 spans 12 residues. Deep was the level used in running the assay. Each cell subset's genomic DNA was divided evenly among several immunoSEQ plates. In the authors' methods: Sequence data from immunoSEQ were junction-only and lacked quality scores; consequently, filtering differed. This table comes from immunoSEQ multiplex PCR, and its TCRdb copy is limited to in-frame clones, with some not included. The V and J calls and clone size are taken from that table; D and trimming were inferred from the DNA. This sample yields about 1 million clones, of which more than 60% are seen a single time; about 1.5% belongs to the top ten. Remarks on this clone: Its antigen is still unknown. The sample has other DNA sequences that encode this CDR3 too.

The sample was memory CD4+ T cells sorted from blood. Noted subset: CD45RA-negative fraction. The J gene is TRBJ1-2, the V gene TRBV28; D gene ambiguous. The sequence came from a man aged 18 to 29 in good health. This CDR3 is CASSPLKGGYTF. CDR3 DNA: TGTGCCAGCAGCCCTTTGAAAGGGGGCTACACCTTC.